This T cell receptor (beta chain) was found in a study of shared clonotypes between healthy human individuals. Overall study results and limits: Inspection by rarefaction showed sorted-subset sequencing to be incomplete despite large depth. Memory subsets generally showed smaller estimated richness than naive subsets did.

Sequencing used immunoSEQ multiplex PCR; TCRdb keeps in-frame clones, though not all of them. The data hold fewer than 350,000 clones, with roughly 84% observed a single time. CDR1 is SNHLY and CDR2 is FYNNEI in the germline V gene. This CDR3 contains 15 residues. V trimming: 6 bases; J trimming: 4 bases; junction bases outside the gene matches: 8. As regards this clone: Its antigen is still unknown.

What was sequenced was memory CD8+ T cells sorted from blood. Stated subset: CD45RO+ cells pooled with CCR7-negative TemRA cells. The V call is TRBV2, the J call TRBJ2-3; 9 bases are shared with TRBD1. This TCR was sampled from a man younger than 30 in good health. The CDR3 bases are TGTGCCAGCAGCTTAAACAGGGGGCCGTCAGATACGCAGTATTTT. Amino acid sequence: CASSLNRGPSDTQYF.